This T cell receptor beta chain comes out of a study of cytomegalovirus exposure and HLA in healthy donors. General study points: The study listed 164 cytomegalovirus-associated TCR beta chains. According to reports, the classifier identified cytomegalovirus status with high specificity and sensitivity.

This table comes from immunoSEQ multiplex PCR, and its TCRdb copy is limited to in-frame clones, with some not included. The repertoire holds 150,000 to 200,000 clones, with roughly 80% as singletons. Notes on this clone: As yet, its antigen is unknown.

This clonotype was obtained from a man aged 25-45 years in good health and CMV-seropositive. The sample consisted of PBMCs.

CDR3 coding DNA: TGTGCCAGCAGCCCCGCCGACAGGGGAACCGGGGGCTACACCTTC. Protein sequence: CASSPADRGTGGYTF. The rearrangement links TRBV28 to TRBJ1-2, with 8 positions matching TRBD1. The germline gives CDR1 MDHEN, CDR2 SYDVKM. The CDR3 loop spans 15 amino acids. J was trimmed by 8 bases and V by 6 bases; bases with no gene match: 14.